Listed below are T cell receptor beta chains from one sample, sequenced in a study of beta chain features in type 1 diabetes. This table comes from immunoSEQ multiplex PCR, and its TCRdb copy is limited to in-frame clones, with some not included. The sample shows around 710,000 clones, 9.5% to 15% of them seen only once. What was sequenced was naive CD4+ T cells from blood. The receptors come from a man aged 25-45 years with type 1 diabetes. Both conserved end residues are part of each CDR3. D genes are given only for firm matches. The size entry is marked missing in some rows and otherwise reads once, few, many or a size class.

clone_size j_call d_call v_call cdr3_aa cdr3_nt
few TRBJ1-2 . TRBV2 CASSADSTNYGYTF TGTGCCAGCAGTGCGGACAGTACTAACTATGGCTACACCTTC
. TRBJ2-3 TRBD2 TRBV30 CAWSVRGGRDTQYF TGTGCCTGGAGTGTTCGGGGGGGCCGAGATACGCAGTATTTT
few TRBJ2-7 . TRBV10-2 CASSLGPYTYEQYF TGCGCCAGCAGTTTGGGCCCTTACACCTACGAGCAGTACTTC
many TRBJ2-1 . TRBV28 CASSFRVKFF TGTGCCAGCAGTTTCCGGGTGAAGTTCTTC
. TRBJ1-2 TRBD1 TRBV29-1 CSATRDRENYGYTF TGCAGCGCTACCCGGGACAGGGAGAACTATGGCTACACCTTC
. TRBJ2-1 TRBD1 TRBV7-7 CASSSSGTGNMREQFF TGTGCCAGCAGCTCCTCCGGGACAGGGAATATGCGGGAGCAGTTCTTC
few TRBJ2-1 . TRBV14 CASSQGRWGGRSYNEQFF TGTGCCAGCAGCCAGGGACGGTGGGGGGGCAGATCCTACAATGAGCAGTTCTTC
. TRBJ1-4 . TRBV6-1 CASTWGEKLFF TGTGCCAGCACTTGGGGTGAAAAACTGTTTTTT
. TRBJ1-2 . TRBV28 CASSGAKSAGFYGYTF TGTGCCAGCAGTGGGGCCAAATCGGCGGGTTTCTATGGCTACACCTTC
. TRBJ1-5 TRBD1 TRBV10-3 CAISAGQGGSQPQHF TGTGCCATCAGCGCAGGACAGGGGGGAAGCCAGCCCCAGCATTTT
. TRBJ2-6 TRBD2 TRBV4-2 CASSLGRDYGANVLTF TGTGCCAGCAGCCTAGGAAGGGACTATGGGGCCAACGTCCTGACTTTC
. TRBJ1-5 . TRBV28 CASSFEAGENQPQHF TGTGCCAGCAGTTTCGAGGCAGGGGAAAATCAGCCCCAGCATTTT
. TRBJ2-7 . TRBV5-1 CASSLAGVGTDSYEQYF TGCGCCAGCAGCTTGGCTGGGGTGGGAACCGACTCCTACGAGCAGTACTTC
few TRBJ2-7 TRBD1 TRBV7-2 CASSWRPRDSHTYEQYF TGTGCCAGCAGCTGGAGGCCCCGGGACAGCCATACCTACGAGCAGTACTTC
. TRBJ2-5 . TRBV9 CASSVEGLRWGETQYF TGTGCCAGCAGCGTAGAGGGACTTCGCTGGGGAGAGACCCAGTACTTC
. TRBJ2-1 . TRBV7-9 CASSLDPDYNEQFF TGTGCCAGCAGCTTAGACCCAGATTACAATGAGCAGTTCTTC
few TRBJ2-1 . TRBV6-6 CASSYEDRNEQFF TGTGCCAGCAGTTACGAAGACCGCAATGAGCAGTTCTTC
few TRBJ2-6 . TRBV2 CASSPGGGAGANVLTF TGTGCCAGCAGCCCCGGAGGTGGGGCTGGGGCCAACGTCCTGACTTTC
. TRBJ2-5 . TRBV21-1 CASNRTSGGQETQYF TGTGCCAGCAATCGGACTAGCGGGGGACAAGAGACCCAGTACTTC
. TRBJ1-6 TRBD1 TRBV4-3 CASSQGQGRGNSPLHF TGCGCCAGCAGCCAAGGACAGGGAAGGGGTAATTCACCCCTCCACTTT
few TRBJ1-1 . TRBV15 CATSRVGDTEAFF TGTGCCACCAGCAGGGTAGGGGACACTGAAGCTTTCTTT
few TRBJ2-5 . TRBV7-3 CASSPTLSQETQYF TGTGCCAGCAGCCCTACCCTAAGCCAAGAGACCCAGTACTTC
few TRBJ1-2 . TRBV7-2 CASSSTGTDNYGYTF TGTGCCAGCAGCTCGACCGGGACGGACAACTATGGCTACACCTTC
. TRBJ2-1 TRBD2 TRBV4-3 CASSHLGTSGAAEQFF TGCGCCAGCAGCCACTTAGGGACTAGCGGGGCGGCTGAGCAGTTCTTC
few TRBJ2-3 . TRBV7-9 CASSSSTHTDTQYF TGTGCCAGCAGCTCCTCCACCCACACAGATACGCAGTATTTT
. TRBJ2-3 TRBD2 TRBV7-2 CASSAGLASDTQYF TGTGCCAGCAGCGCGGGACTAGCGTCAGATACGCAGTATTTT
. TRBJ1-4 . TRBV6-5 CASSYQSGATNEKLFF TGTGCCAGCAGTTACCAGTCGGGGGCAACTAATGAAAAACTGTTTTTT
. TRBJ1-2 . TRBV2 CASSEVRVNYGYTF TGTGCCAGCAGTGAGGTCAGGGTGAACTATGGCTACACCTTC
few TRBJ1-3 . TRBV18 CASSPTPERGYF TGTGCCAGCTCACCGACACCCGAGCGGGGATATTTT
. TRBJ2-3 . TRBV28 CASRSPGPTDTQYF TGTGCCAGCAGATCTCCGGGACCGACAGATACGCAGTATTTT
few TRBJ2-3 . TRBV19 CASSPGHSTDTQYF TGTGCCAGTAGCCCGGGACACAGCACAGATACGCAGTATTTT
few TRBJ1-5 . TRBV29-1 CSAGWRDQPQHF TGCAGCGCAGGTTGGAGGGATCAGCCCCAGCATTTT
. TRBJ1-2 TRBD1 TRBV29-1 CSVVLLDRDLYGYTF TGCAGCGTTGTCCTCCTTGACAGGGACTTATATGGCTACACCTTC
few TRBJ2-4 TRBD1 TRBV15 CATNRGTPFFDKNIQYF TGTGCCACCAACAGGGGGACTCCCTTTTTTGACAAAAACATTCAGTACTTC
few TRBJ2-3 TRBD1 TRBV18 CASSKPGQGPTDTQYF TGTGCCAGCTCAAAACCGGGACAGGGCCCCACAGATACGCAGTATTTT
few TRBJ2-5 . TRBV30 CAWGHLQETQYF TGTGCCTGGGGACATTTGCAAGAGACCCAGTACTTC
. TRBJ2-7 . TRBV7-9 CASSPPGSGFTYEQYF TGTGCCAGCAGCCCCCCGGGAAGCGGGTTTACCTACGAGCAGTACTTC
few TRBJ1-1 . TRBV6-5 CASSSYSRMGAFF TGTGCCAGCAGTTCCTACAGCAGGATGGGAGCTTTCTTT
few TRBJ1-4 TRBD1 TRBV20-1 CSAHRGSKLFF TGCAGTGCGCACAGGGGTAGTAAACTGTTTTTT
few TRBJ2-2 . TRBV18 CASSPRTGELFF TGTGCCAGCTCACCGAGAACCGGGGAGCTGTTTTTT
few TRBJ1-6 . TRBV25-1 CASSQAYNSPLHF TGTGCCAGCAGTCAAGCTTATAATTCACCCCTCCACTTT